A selection of T cell receptor beta chains follows, all from one sample in a study of early T cells in non-severe SARS-CoV-2 infection. TCRdb independently ran MiXCR on the 5' RACE reads; one entry per CDR3 protein. The sample holds 25,000 to 35,000 distinct CDR3 sequences, about 5.2% seen once. Sequenced: whole blood. These receptors all come from an adult who was a healthcare worker with PCR-confirmed SARS-CoV-2 infection or an uninfected control (not recorded which). Each CDR3 is given with its conserved first and last residue. A D gene is named only where the DNA matches it firmly. A row's size may be missing; if present it is once, few, many or a size class.

cdr3_aa cdr3_nt v_call d_call j_call clone_size
CASSPPGVALYEQYF TGTGCCAGCAGTCCACCGGGAGTGGCACTCTACGAGCAGTACTTC TRBV28 . TRBJ2-7 many
CASSYAPGQFF TGTGCCAGCAGCTATGCACCGGGGCAGTTCTTC TRBV11-2 . TRBJ2-1 many
CARGDERGSYEQYF TGTGCCAGGGGGGACGAGCGGGGATCCTACGAGCAGTACTTC TRBV19 TRBD2 TRBJ2-7 few
CSAPSGGSVHEQYF TGCAGTGCTCCCTCAGGCGGGAGCGTCCACGAGCAGTACTTC TRBV20-1 TRBD2 TRBJ2-7 .
CASSVGQLSNQPQHF TGTGCCAGCAGTGTTGGCCAGTTAAGCAATCAGCCCCAGCATTTT TRBV2 . TRBJ1-5 many
CASSKDRGMWQPQHF TGTGCCAGCAGCAAAGACAGGGGTATGTGGCAGCCCCAGCATTTT TRBV21-1 . TRBJ1-5 many
CSARSLAGAVGELFF TGCAGTGCTAGAAGTTTAGCGGGAGCAGTCGGGGAGCTGTTTTTT TRBV20-1 TRBD2 TRBJ2-2 many
CASSLAATGTPYEQYF TGTGCCAGCAGTCTAGCGGCGACAGGCACCCCCTACGAGCAGTACTTC TRBV28 . TRBJ2-7 medium-sized
CASSYGQVPTYEQYF TGTGCCAGCAGCTACGGACAGGTCCCGACCTACGAGCAGTACTTC TRBV7-2 TRBD1 TRBJ2-7 many
CASSPQLGEGIAEAFF TGTGCCAGCAGCCCTCAGCTGGGTGAGGGGATCGCTGAAGCTTTCTTT TRBV7-6 . TRBJ1-1 .
CASSPGGPTDTQYF TGTGCCAGCAGCCCGGGAGGGCCTACAGATACGCAGTATTTT TRBV6-2/TRBV6-3 TRBD2 TRBJ2-3 few
CASSLDQGTSGRVYNEQFF TGTGCCAGCAGCTTAGATCAGGGGACTAGCGGGAGGGTTTACAATGAGCAGTTCTTC TRBV11-2 TRBD2 TRBJ2-1 many
CASSLITLGTEAFF TGTGCCAGCAGTCTCATCACATTGGGGACGGAGGCTTTCTTT TRBV5-5 . TRBJ1-1 .
CASSRRAGEQFF TGCGCCAGCAGTCGCAGGGCGGGTGAGCAGTTCTTC TRBV4-3 . TRBJ2-1 .
CASTPGTGDYGYTF TGTGCCAGCACCCCCGGGACAGGGGACTATGGCTACACCTTC TRBV6-6 TRBD1 TRBJ1-2 few
CASSVTPGLAGSTDTQYF TGTGCCAGCAGCGTAACGCCAGGACTAGCGGGGAGCACAGATACGCAGTATTTT TRBV9 TRBD2 TRBJ2-3 few
CATRRQGGSDTQYF TGTGCCACCCGCCGACAGGGGGGTTCAGATACGCAGTATTTT TRBV28 TRBD1 TRBJ2-3 once
CASSPAYEQYF TGTGCCAGCAGCCCCGCCTACGAGCAGTACTTC TRBV5-8 . TRBJ2-7 .
CSVTFVGNTGELFF TGCAGCGTTACATTCGTCGGGAACACCGGGGAGCTGTTTTTT TRBV29-1 . TRBJ2-2 many
CASSLDRGPGYTF TGTGCCAGCAGCTTAGACAGGGGGCCTGGCTACACCTTC TRBV11-2 TRBD1 TRBJ1-2 .
CSAKDRVVGNSPLHF TGCAGTGCTAAGGACAGGGTGGTGGGAAATTCACCCCTCCACTTT TRBV20-1 TRBD1 TRBJ1-6 medium-sized
CASSDTGRNTEAFF TGCGCCAGCAGTGATACAGGGAGGAACACTGAAGCTTTCTTT TRBV10-2 . TRBJ1-1 many
CASSLAPSNTEAFF TGTGCCAGCAGCTTAGCCCCGTCAAACACTGAAGCTTTCTTT TRBV7-8 . TRBJ1-1 .
CASSSRQARTDTQYF TGTGCCAGTAGTTCGCGACAGGCTCGCACAGATACGCAGTATTTT TRBV19 . TRBJ2-3 many
CASSSVAGVGEQYF TGTGCCAGCAGTTCGGTAGCGGGGGTGGGTGAGCAGTACTTC TRBV27 TRBD2 TRBJ2-7 many
CASSRTGGRDEQFF TGTGCCAGCAGCCGGACAGGGGGTAGGGATGAGCAGTTCTTC TRBV5-4 TRBD1 TRBJ2-1 many
CASSLVTQETQYF TGTGCCAGCAGCTTAGTCACTCAAGAGACCCAGTACTTC TRBV7-2 . TRBJ2-5 .
CAISEKGTEAFF TGTGCCATCAGCGAAAAGGGCACTGAAGCTTTCTTT TRBV10-3 . TRBJ1-1 few
CASSPTENTEAFF TGTGCCAGCAGCCCGACTGAGAACACTGAAGCTTTCTTT TRBV7-9 . TRBJ1-1 many
CASSPRDYWNEQFF TGTGCCAGCAGCCCTAGGGACTATTGGAATGAGCAGTTCTTC TRBV7-2 TRBD2 TRBJ2-1 .
CASTGLAGLPTGELFF TGTGCCAGCACCGGACTAGCGGGACTTCCCACCGGGGAGCTGTTTTTT TRBV11-2 TRBD2 TRBJ2-2 .
CSVAGRGQGGPDTQYF TGCAGCGTTGCCGGTCGCGGACAGGGGGGCCCAGATACGCAGTATTTT TRBV29-1 TRBD1 TRBJ2-3 many
CASSSSIDGGPYNEQFF TGTGCCAGCAGTTCGTCCATCGACGGGGGCCCCTACAATGAGCAGTTCTTC TRBV27 . TRBJ2-1 many
CAISELTNTEAFF TGTGCCATCAGTGAACTTACGAACACTGAAGCTTTCTTT TRBV10-3 . TRBJ1-1 .
CASSYWQGHWHF TGTGCCAGCAGTTATTGGCAGGGTCACTGGCACTTC TRBV6-5 . TRBJ2-7 many
CASLDWDGRYLYNEQFF TGTGCCAGCCTAGATTGGGACGGACGTTACCTTTACAATGAGCAGTTCTTC TRBV28 . TRBJ2-1 .
CASSLMGAMGETQYF TGTGCCAGCAGCTTAATGGGGGCTATGGGAGAGACCCAGTACTTC TRBV7-3 . TRBJ2-5 many
CASSSRQGGISEKLFF TGTGCCAGCAGCTCGCGCCAAGGGGGGATAAGCGAAAAACTGTTTTTT TRBV13 . TRBJ1-4 many
CSATVGGASYEQYF TGCAGTGCTACAGTGGGCGGAGCCAGCTACGAGCAGTACTTC TRBV20-1 . TRBJ2-7 .
CASSLGQGRLVTEVFF TGCGCCAGCAGCTTGGGACAGGGAAGGCTAGTCACTGAAGTTTTCTTT TRBV5-1 TRBD1 TRBJ1-1 .
CSVEDPGFWAGEHKNIQYF TGCAGCGTTGAAGATCCGGGGTTCTGGGCAGGGGAACACAAAAACATTCAGTACTTC TRBV29-1 . TRBJ2-4 many
CASSRGQGYGYTF TGTGCCAGCAGCAGGGGACAGGGATATGGCTACACCTTC TRBV7-9 TRBD1 TRBJ1-2 many